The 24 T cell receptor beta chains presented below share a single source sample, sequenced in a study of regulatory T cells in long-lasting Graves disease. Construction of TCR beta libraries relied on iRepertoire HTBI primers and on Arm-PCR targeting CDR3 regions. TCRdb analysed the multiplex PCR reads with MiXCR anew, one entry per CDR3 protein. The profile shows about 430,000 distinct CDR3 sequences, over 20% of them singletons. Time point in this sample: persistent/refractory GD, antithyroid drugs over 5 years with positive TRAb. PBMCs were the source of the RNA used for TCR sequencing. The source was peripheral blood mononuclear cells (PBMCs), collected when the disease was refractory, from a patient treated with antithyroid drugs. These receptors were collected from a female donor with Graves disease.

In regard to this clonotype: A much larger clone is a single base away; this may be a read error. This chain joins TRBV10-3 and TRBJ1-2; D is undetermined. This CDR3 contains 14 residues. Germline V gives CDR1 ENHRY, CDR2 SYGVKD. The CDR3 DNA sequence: TGTGGCATCAGTGAGTCAGGCAGTAACTATGGCTACACCTTC. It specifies CGISESGSNYGYTF.

CDR3 nucleotides: TGTGCCAGCAGCGTAGGTCACCGCCAGGGCGATGAGCAGTTCTTC. This codes for CASSVGHRQGDEQFF. The chain links TRBV9 to TRBJ2-1; weak D call: TRBD1 (5 bases). The germline V gene has CDR1 SGDLS and CDR2 YYNGEE. This CDR3 has 15 amino acids. The ends were cut back, 0 bases at V and 8 bases at J, with 15 bases in the middle.

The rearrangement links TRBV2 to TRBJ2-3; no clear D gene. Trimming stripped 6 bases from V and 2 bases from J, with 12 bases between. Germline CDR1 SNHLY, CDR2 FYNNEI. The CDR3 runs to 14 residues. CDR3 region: CASRIGYYTDTQYF. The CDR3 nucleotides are TGTGCCAGCAGAATAGGCTATTACACAGATACGCAGTATTTT.

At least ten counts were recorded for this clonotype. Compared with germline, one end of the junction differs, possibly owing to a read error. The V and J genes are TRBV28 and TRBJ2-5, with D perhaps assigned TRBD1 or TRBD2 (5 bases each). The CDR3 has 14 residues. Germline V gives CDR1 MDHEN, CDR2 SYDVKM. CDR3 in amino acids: CASSLISGAEAQYF. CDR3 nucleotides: TGTGCCAGCAGTTTAATCTCCGGGGCAGAGGCCCAGTACTTC.

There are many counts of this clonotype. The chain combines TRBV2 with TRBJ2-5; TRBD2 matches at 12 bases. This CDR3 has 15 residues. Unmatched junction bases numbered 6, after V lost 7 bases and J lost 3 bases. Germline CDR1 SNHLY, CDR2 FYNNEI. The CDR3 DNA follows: TGTGCCAGCACTCAGTCTAGCGGGGGGGAAGAGACCCAGTACTTC. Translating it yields CASTQSSGGEETQYF. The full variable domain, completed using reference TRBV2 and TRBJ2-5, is EPEVTQTPSHQVTQMGQEVILRCVPISNHLYFYWYRQILGQKVEFLVSFYNNEISEKSEIFDDQFSVERPDGSNFTLKIRSTKLEDSAMYFCASTQSSGGEETQYFGPGTRLLVL.

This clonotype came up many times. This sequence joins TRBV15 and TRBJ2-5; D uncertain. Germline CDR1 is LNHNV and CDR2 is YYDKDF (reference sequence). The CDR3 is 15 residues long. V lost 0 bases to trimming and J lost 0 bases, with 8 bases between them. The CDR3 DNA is TGTGCCACCAGCAGAGATCAGCCGGACCAAGAGACCCAGTACTTC. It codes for CATSRDQPDQETQYF.

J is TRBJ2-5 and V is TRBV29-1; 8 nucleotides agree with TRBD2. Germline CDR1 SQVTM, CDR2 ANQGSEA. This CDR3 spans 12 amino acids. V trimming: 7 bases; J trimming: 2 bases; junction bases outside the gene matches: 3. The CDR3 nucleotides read TGCAGCGGATCTAGCGGGCAAGAGACCCAGTACTTC. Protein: CSGSSGQETQYF. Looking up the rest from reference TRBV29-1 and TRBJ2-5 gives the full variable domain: SAVISQKPSRDICQRGTSLTIQCQVDSQVTMMFWYRQQPGQSLTLIATANQGSEATYESGFVIDKFPISRPNLTFSTLTVSNMSPEDSSIYLCSGSSGQETQYFGPGTRLLVL.

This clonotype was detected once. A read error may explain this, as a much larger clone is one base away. CDR3 sequence reads: CASSIAAGSSYEQYF. In nucleotides, the CDR3 is TGTGCCAGCAGCATAGCGGCGGGCAGTTCCTACGAGCAGTACTTC. The rearrangement joins TRBV7-2 to TRBJ2-7, with a possible D match to TRBD2 (6 bases). The CDR3 extends over 15 amino acids. Germline CDR1 is SGHTA and CDR2 is FQGNSA.

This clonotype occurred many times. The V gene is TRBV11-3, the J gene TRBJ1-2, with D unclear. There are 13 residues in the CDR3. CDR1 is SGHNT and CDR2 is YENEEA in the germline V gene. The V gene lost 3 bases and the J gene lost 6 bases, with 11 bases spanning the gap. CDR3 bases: TGTGCCAGCAGCTTTCCGGACGGTGATGGCTACACCTTC. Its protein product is CASSFPDGDGYTF.

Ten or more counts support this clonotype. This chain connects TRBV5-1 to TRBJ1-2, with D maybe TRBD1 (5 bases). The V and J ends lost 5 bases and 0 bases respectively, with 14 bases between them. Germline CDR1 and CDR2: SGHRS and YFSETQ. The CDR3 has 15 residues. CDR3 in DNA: TGCGCCAGCAGGCCATCCCGGGGGTCTAACTATGGCTACACCTTC. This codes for CASRPSRGSNYGYTF.

The CDR3 region is CASSPGLALSEQYF. The CDR3 region has the DNA TGTGCCAGCAGCCCGGGACTAGCTCTTAGCGAGCAGTACTTC. This rearrangement joins TRBV14 to TRBJ2-7, with 9 bases aligning to TRBD2. Germline loops: CDR1 SGHDN, CDR2 FVKESK. After removal of 4 bases from V and 6 bases from J, the junction contained 7 bases not matched to a gene. The CDR3 runs 14 residues.

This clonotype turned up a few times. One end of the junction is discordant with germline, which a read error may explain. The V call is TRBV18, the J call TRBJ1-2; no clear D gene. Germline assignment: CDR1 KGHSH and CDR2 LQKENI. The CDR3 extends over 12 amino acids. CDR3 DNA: TGTGCCAGCTCATCACCAGGTTGGGGCTACACCTTC. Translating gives CASSSPGWGYTF.

Here the CDR3 DNA reads TGTGCCAGCAGTTTATTGACAGGGGGTCGGGAGACCCAGTACTTC. It specifies CASSLLTGGRETQYF. V usage is TRBV27 and J usage is TRBJ2-5, with 9 bases matching TRBD1. The V gene end was trimmed by 1 base and the J gene end by 5 bases; junction bases not matched to a gene: 5. CDR3 size: 15 residues. Germline values: CDR1 MNHEY, CDR2 SMNVEV (reference sequence).

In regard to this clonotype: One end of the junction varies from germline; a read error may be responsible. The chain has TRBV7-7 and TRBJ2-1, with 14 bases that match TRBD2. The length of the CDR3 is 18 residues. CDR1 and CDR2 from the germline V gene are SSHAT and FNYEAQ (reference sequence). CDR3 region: CASSLSLQGLAGDNEQFF. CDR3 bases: TGTGCTAGCAGCTTAAGCCTCCAGGGACTAGCGGGAGACAATGAGCAGTTCTTC.

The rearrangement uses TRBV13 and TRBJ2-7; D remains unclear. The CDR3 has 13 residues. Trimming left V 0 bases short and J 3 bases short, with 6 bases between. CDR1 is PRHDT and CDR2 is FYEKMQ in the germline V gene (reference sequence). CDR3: CASSLGTLYEQYF. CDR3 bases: TGTGCCAGCAGCTTAGGGACTCTCTACGAGCAGTACTTC.

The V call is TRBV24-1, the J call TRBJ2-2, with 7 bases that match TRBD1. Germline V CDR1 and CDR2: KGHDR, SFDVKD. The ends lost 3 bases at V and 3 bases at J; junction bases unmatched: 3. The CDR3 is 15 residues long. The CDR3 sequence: CATSDRQGYTGELFF. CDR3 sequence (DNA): TGTGCCACCAGTGATAGACAGGGATACACCGGGGAGCTGTTTTTT.

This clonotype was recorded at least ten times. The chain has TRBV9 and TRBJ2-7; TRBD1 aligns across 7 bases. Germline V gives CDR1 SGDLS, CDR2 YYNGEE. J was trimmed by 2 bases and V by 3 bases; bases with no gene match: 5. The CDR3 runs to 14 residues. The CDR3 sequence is CASSAAGQAYEQYF. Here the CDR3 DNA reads TGTGCCAGCAGCGCTGCCGGACAGGCCTACGAGCAGTACTTC. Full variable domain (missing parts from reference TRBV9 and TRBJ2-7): DSGVTQTPKHLITATGQRVTLRCSPRSGDLSVYWYQQSLDQGLQFLIQYYNGEERAKGNILERFSAQQFPDLHSELNLSSLELGDSALYFCASSAAGQAYEQYFGPGTRLTVT.

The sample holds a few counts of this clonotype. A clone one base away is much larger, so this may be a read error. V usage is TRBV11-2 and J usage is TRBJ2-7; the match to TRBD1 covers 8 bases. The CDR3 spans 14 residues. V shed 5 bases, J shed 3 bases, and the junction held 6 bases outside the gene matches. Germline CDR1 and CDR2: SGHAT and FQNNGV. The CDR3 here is CASSPRQGNYEQYF. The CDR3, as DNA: TGTGCCAGCAGCCCCAGACAGGGGAACTACGAGCAGTACTTC.

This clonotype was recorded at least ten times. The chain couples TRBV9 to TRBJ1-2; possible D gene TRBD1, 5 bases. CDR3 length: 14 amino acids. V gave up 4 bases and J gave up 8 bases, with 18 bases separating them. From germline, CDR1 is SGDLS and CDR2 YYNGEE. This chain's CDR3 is CASSPRRGSGGYTF. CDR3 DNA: TGTGCCAGCAGCCCGCGGCGGGGGTCGGGCGGCTACACCTTC.

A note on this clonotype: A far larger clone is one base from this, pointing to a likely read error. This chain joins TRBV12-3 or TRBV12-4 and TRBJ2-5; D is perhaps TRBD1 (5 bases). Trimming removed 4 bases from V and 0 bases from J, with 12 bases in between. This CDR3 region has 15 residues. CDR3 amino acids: CASSSRQSNQETQYF. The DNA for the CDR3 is TGTGCCAGCAGTTCCCGACAGAGTAACCAAGAGACCCAGTACTTC.

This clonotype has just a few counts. Here the CDR3 reads CASSYSTADTQYF. CDR3 DNA sequence: TGTGCCAGCAGTTACTCGACTGCAGATACGCAGTATTTT. The rearrangement joins TRBV6-5 to TRBJ2-3, with D hard to call. V dropped 0 bases and J dropped 4 bases, with 5 bases sitting between them. This CDR3 contains 13 residues. Germline V gene data show CDR1 as MNHEY and CDR2 as SVGAGI.

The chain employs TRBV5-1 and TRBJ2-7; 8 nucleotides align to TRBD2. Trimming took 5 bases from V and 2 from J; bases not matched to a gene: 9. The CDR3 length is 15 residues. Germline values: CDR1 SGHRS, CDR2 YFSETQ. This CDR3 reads CASRATTSGPYEQYF. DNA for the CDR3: TGCGCCAGCAGGGCTACTACTAGCGGCCCCTACGAGCAGTACTTC.

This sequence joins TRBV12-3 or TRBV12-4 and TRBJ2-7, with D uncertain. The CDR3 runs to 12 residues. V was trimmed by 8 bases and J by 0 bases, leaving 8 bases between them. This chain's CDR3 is CASGWSSYEQYF. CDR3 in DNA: TGTGCCAGCGGGTGGAGCTCCTACGAGCAGTACTTC.

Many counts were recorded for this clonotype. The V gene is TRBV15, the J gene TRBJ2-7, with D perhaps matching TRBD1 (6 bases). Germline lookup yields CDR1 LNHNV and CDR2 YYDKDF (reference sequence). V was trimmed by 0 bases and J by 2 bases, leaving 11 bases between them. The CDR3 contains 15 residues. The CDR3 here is CATSRDVGDTYEQYF. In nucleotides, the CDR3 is TGTGCCACCAGCAGAGATGTAGGGGACACCTACGAGCAGTACTTC.